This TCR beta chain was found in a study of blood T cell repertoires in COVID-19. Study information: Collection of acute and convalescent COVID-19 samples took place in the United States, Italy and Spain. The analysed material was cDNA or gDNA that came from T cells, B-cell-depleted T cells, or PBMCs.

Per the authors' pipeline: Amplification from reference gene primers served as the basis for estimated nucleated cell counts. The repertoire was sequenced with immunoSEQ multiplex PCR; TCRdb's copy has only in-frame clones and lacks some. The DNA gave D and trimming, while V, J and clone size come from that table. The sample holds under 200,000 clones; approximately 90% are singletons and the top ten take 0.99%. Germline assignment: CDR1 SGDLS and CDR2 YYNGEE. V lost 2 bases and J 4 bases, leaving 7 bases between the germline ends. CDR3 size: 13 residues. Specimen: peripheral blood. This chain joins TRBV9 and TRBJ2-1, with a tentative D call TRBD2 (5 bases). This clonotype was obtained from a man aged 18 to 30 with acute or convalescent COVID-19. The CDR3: CASSVDWYNEQFF. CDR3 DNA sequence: TGTGCCAGCAGCGTGGACTGGTACAATGAGCAGTTCTTC.